This T cell receptor beta chain was captured in a study of CD8 T cells in ankylosing spondylitis. Regarding the study as a whole: Fewer than ten highly homologous variants made up a TCR beta motif, and this motif appeared characteristic of ankylosing spondylitis blood. Disease-linked clones reportedly concentrated significantly in matched ankylosing spondylitis synovial fluid.

This clonotype was seen only a few times. Its antigen is not identified. Each TCR beta library was made by quantitative 5'-RACE that incorporated molecular barcodes. TCRdb re-called the 5' RACE reads through MiXCR, storing one row per CDR3 protein. The table lists around 440,000 distinct CDR3 sequences, 17% of them singletons. The clonotype was recovered from a male donor with ankylosing spondylitis. The sample was blood, either unsorted or a sorted T cell fraction (not recorded which).

The CDR3 coding sequence is TGTGCCAGCAGGATCATACAGGGCGGAAATGAGCAGTTCTTC. This codes for CASRIIQGGNEQFF. The J gene is TRBJ2-1, the V gene TRBV2, with D perhaps matching TRBD1 (6 bases). Germline CDR1 SNHLY, CDR2 FYNNEI. Deletions cut 6 bases from V and 7 bases from J, with 16 bases between. CDR3 length: 14 residues.